The source of this T cell receptor (beta chain) is a study of spatial heterogeneity in lung cancer. Turning to the study itself: PBMC samples from follow-up, when available, were sequenced at a median of roughly two years post-resection.

Time point defined: blood at routine non-recurrence follow-up after resection. Whole RNA came from tumor, nontumor lung or frozen PBMC and was sequenced without being sorted. Trimming pared 3 bases from V and 2 bases from J, leaving 14 bases between. Germline CDR1 MDHEN, CDR2 SYDVKM. The CDR3 sequence is 15 residues long. This clonotype was detected only a few times. TCRdb independently ran MiXCR on the 5' RACE reads; one entry per CDR3 protein. Of around 120,000 distinct CDR3 sequences in the sample, 9% to 15% were seen once. V is TRBV28 and J is TRBJ2-7, with D possibly called TRBD1 or TRBD2 (7 bases each). The material sequenced was PBMCs, taken at follow-up. This TCR came from a male donor with early-stage non-small cell lung cancer. The CDR3 sequence: CASSLWQGGTYEQYF. The CDR3 nucleotides are TGTGCCAGCAGTTTGTGGCAGGGGGGGACCTACGAGCAGTACTTC.